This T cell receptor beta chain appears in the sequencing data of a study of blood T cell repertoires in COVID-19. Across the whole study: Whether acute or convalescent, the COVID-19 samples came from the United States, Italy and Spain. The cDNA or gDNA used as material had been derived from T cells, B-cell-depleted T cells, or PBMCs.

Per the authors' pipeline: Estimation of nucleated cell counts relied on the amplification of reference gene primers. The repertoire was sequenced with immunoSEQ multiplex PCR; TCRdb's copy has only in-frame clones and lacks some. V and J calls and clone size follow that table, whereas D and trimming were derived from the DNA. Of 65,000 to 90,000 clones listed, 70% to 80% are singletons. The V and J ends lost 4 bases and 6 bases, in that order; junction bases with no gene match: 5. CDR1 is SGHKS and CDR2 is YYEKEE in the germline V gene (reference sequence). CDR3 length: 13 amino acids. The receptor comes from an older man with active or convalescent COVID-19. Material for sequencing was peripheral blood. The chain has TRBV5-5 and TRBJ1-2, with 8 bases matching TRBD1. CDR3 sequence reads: CASSPWTGHGYTF. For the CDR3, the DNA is TGTGCCAGCAGCCCATGGACAGGGCATGGCTACACCTTC.